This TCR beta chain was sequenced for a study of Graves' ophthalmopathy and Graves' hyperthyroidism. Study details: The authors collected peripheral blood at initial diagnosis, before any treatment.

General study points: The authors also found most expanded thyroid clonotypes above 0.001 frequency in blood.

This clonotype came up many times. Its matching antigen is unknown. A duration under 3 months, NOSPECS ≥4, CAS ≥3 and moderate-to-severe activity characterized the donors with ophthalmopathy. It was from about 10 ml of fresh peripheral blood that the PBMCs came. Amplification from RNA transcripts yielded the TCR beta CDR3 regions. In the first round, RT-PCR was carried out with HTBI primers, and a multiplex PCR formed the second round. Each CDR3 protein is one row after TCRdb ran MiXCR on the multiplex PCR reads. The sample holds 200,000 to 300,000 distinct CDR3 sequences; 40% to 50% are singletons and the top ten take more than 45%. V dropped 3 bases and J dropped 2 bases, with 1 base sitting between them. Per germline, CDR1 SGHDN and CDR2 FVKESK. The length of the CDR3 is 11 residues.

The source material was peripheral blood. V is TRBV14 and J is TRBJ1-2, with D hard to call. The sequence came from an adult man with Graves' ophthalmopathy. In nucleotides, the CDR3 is TGTGCCAGCAGCCAGAACTATGGCTACACCTTC. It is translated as CASSQNYGYTF.